These 4 T cell receptor beta chains were sequenced from one sample in a study of beta chain features in type 1 diabetes. Whole-study results and caveats: In all four CD4+ subsets, TCRB CDR3 length was significantly, moderately reduced in type 1 diabetes.

Every isolated RNA sample was fully reverse transcribed, so sequencing captured expressed TCRB transcripts. Sequenced by immunoSEQ multiplex PCR; TCRdb stores in-frame clones only, minus some. The sample includes approximately 150,000 clones, 10% to 15% of them seen just once. No cognate antigen is known for these TCRs. Sequenced: central memory CD4+ T cells from blood. The receptor set was obtained from a young man with type 1 diabetes.

This clone was detected only a few times. V is TRBV9 and J is TRBJ1-2; 7 nucleotides align to TRBD1. The germline V gene has CDR1 SGDLS and CDR2 YYNGEE. The CDR3 spans 15 residues. The V gene end was trimmed by 3 bases and the J gene end by 2 bases; junction bases not matched to a gene: 7. The CDR3 loop is CASSETGIGNYGYTF. As DNA, the CDR3 is TGTGCCAGCAGCGAGACAGGGATTGGCAACTATGGCTACACCTTC.

This clone was counted only a few times. This sequence joins TRBV5-1 and TRBJ2-2; 7 bases are shared with TRBD1. The V segment lost 4 bases and the J segment 5 bases; nucleotides outside the gene matches: 20. The CDR3 is 19 amino acids. Germline V gene sequence: CDR1 SGHRS, CDR2 YFSETQ. The CDR3 is CASSLPKDPGTDKTGELFF. CDR3 nucleotide sequence: TGCGCCAGCAGCCTACCCAAAGATCCCGGGACAGATAAGACCGGGGAGCTGTTTTTT.

In nucleotides, the CDR3 is TGTGCCAGCAGCCTAGCTAGCACACGCTACAATGAGCAGTTCTTC. Translated, it gives CASSLASTRYNEQFF. This sequence joins TRBV11-2 and TRBJ2-1, with D tentatively TRBD2 (5 bases). The CDR3 sequence is 15 residues long. Trimming stripped 5 bases from V and 3 bases from J, with 14 bases between. The V gene's germline CDR1 is SGHAT and CDR2 FQNNGV. Based on the CDR3 plus reference TRBV11-2 and TRBJ2-1, the full variable domain is EAGVAQSPRYKIIEKRQSVAFWCNPISGHATLYWYQQILGQGPKLLIQFQNNGVVDDSQLPKDRFSAERLKGVDSTLKIQPAKLEDSAVYLCASSLASTRYNEQFFGPGTRLTVL.

This clone was detected a few times. The chain employs TRBV29-1 and TRBJ2-1, with 10 bases lining up with TRBD2. Germline loops: CDR1 SQVTM, CDR2 ANQGSEA. The CDR3 runs to 14 residues. V lost 7 bases and J lost 6; bases outside the gene matches: 9. The DNA for the CDR3 is TGCAGCGCCCCGCGAGCGGGAGGGTTCAATGAGCAGTTCTTC. Protein sequence: CSAPRAGGFNEQFF.